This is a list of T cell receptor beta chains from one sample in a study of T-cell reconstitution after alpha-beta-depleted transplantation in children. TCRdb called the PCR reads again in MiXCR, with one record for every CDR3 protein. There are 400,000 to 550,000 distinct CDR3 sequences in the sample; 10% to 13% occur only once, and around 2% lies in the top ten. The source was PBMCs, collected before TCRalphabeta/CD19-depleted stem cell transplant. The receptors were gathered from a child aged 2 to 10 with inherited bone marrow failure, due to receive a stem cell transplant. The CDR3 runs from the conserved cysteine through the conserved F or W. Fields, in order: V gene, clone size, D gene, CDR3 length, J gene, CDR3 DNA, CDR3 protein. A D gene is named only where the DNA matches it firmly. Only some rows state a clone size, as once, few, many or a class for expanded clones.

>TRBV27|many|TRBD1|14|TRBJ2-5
TGTGCCAGCAGTTTATCGCCAGGGGGCTGGGCCCAGTACTTC
CASSLSPGGWAQYF
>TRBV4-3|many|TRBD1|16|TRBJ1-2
TGCGCCAGCAGCCAAGACAACTCAGACAGGGGCTATGGCTACACCTTC
CASSQDNSDRGYGYTF
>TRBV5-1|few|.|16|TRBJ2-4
TGCGCCAGCAGCTTGTGGGCTAGCGATCTAGAAAACATTCAGTACTTC
CASSLWASDLENIQYF
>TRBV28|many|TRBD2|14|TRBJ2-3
TGTGCCAGCAGTCCTAGCGGGAACACAGATACGCAGTATTTT
CASSPSGNTDTQYF
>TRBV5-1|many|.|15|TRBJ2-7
TGCGCCAGCAGCTTCGGGGACCGTATTCTCTACGAGCAGTACTTC
CASSFGDRILYEQYF
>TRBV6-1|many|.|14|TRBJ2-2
TGTGCCAGCAATGGCGGTTCGAACACCGGGGAGCTGTTTTTT
CASNGGSNTGELFF
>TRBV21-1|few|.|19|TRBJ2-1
TGTGCCAGCAGCAAAGTGGGCCGTTTCTCTAGCGGGAGGAGCGATGAGCAGTTCTTC
CASSKVGRFSSGRSDEQFF
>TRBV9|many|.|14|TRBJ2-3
TGTGCCAGCAGCCCAGACGAGGGAACAGATACGCAGTATTTT
CASSPDEGTDTQYF
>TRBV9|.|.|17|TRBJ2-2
TGTGCCAGCAGCGTAGATAAAGGAGGGACGAACACCGGGGAGCTGTTTTTT
CASSVDKGGTNTGELFF
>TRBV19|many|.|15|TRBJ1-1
TGTGCCAGTAGTATTAATTCGGGGGATCGAACTGAAGCTTTCTTT
CASSINSGDRTEAFF
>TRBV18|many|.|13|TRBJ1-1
TGTGCCAGCTCACCACCGTCGGGGAGGCGAGCTTTCTTT
CASSPPSGRRAFF
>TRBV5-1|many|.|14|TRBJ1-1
TGCGCCAGCAGCATATTACAGGGGAACACTGAAGCTTTCTTT
CASSILQGNTEAFF
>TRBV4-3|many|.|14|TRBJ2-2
TGCGCCAGCAGCCAAGATGGCGAGGGCAGGGAGCTGTTTTTT
CASSQDGEGRELFF
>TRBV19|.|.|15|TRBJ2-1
TGTGCCAGTAGTATAACGAGCGGTCCCTACAATGAGCAGTTCTTC
CASSITSGPYNEQFF
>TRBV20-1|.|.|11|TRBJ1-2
TGCTGTGGGGGAGGGGGATATGGCTACACCTTC
CCGGGGYGYTF
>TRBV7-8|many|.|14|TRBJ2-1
TGTGCCAGCAGCTTTCTGCTGGGTACTAATGAGCAGTTCTTC
CASSFLLGTNEQFF
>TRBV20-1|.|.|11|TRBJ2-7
TGCAGTTCCCTACAGGGTTACGAGCAGTACTTC
CSSLQGYEQYF
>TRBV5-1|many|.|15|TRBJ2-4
TGCGCCAGCAGCTTGGCCATCGCAGAGGAAGACATTCAGTACTTC
CASSLAIAEEDIQYF
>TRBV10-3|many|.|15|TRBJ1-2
TGTGCCATCAGTGAGTCGATGGGGCGGAAAATTGGCTACACCTTC
CAISESMGRKIGYTF
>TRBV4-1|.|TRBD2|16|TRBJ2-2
TGCGCCAGCAGCCAAGCCCGCGGGAGGGTCCTGGGGGAGCTGTTTTTT
CASSQARGRVLGELFF
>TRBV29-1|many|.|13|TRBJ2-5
TGCAGCGCCGTCGACAGGAGCTGGGAGACCCAGTACTTC
CSAVDRSWETQYF
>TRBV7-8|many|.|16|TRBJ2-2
TGTGCCAGCAGCCCATCATTGGGCAGGGGGGCCGGGGAGCTGTTTTTT
CASSPSLGRGAGELFF
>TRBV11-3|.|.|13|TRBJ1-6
TGTGCCAGCAGCTTAGAAACTGATTCACCCCTCCACTTT
CASSLETDSPLHF